Below are 26 T cell receptor beta chains sequenced from a single sample in a study of cytomegalovirus exposure and HLA in healthy donors. The PCR had 60 Vbeta and 13 Jbeta primers. Repertoires were generated with immunoSEQ multiplex PCR, while TCRdb's copy carries only in-frame clones and drops some. The sample contains approximately 100,000 clones, less than 75% of which appear only once. Sequenced sample: PBMCs. These receptors came from a man aged 35-49 years in good health and CMV-seropositive.

This chain uses TRBV19 with TRBJ1-5, with a possible D match to TRBD1 (5 bases). Looked up from germline, CDR1 is LNHDA and CDR2 is SQIVND (reference sequence). The CDR3 contains 15 residues. Trimming shortened V by 3 bases and J by 3 bases, and 12 bases separated the two germline ends. The CDR3 DNA reads as TGTGCCAGTAGTATCCAGGGAGGGACCAATCAGCCCCAGCATTTT. It encodes CASSIQGGTNQPQHF.

This clone was seen more than once but under ten times. The chain joins TRBV6-5 to TRBJ1-1, with D perhaps TRBD1 (6 bases). CDR3 length: 13 amino acids. Looked up from germline, CDR1 is MNHEY and CDR2 is SVGAGI. Trimming removed 6 bases from V and 3 bases from J, with 11 bases in between. CDR3 coding DNA: TGTGCCAGCAGCACTAACAGGGACACTGAAGCTTTCTTT. Translated, it gives CASSTNRDTEAFF.

This clone was counted once. V gene TRBV27 combines with J gene TRBJ2-3; 7 bases map to TRBD1. The V and J ends lost 3 bases and 6 bases, in that order; junction bases with no gene match: 6. CDR1 is MNHEY, CDR2 SMNVEV, per germline (reference sequence). CDR3 length equals 14 residues. In DNA, the CDR3 is TGTGCCAGCAGTTTTGTAGGGGGCGCGGATACGCAGTATTTT. Protein: CASSFVGGADTQYF.

The J gene is TRBJ2-1, the V gene TRBV5-1; no clear D. Trimming cost V 2 bases and J 0 bases, with 9 bases left between them. CDR3 length: 15 residues. Per the germline V gene, CDR1 is SGHRS and CDR2 is YFSETQ. CDR3 protein: CASSFDSSSYNEQFF. The CDR3 bases are TGCGCCAGCAGCTTCGACTCGAGCTCCTACAATGAGCAGTTCTTC.

CDR3 nucleotide sequence: TGTGCCTGGAGTGTACTGCTTGGAAACACCATATATTTT. Translating it yields CAWSVLLGNTIYF. The V and J genes are TRBV30 and TRBJ1-3; D gene unclear. CDR1 is GTSNPN, CDR2 SVGIG, per germline (reference sequence). The CDR3 loop spans 13 amino acids. With 0 bases removed from V and 3 bases from J, the gap between germline ends came to 6 bases.

The chain has TRBV28 and TRBJ1-5, with TRBD1 matching 9 bases. With V trimmed by 5 bases and J by 10 bases, 15 bases remained unmatched. CDR1 is MDHEN, CDR2 SYDVKM, per germline. The CDR3 extends over 16 amino acids. CDR3 sequence: CASSAAGTGFLGPQHF. CDR3 nucleotide sequence: TGTGCCAGCAGTGCGGCCGGGACAGGGTTTCTCGGCCCCCAGCATTTT.

V is TRBV7-3 and J is TRBJ2-3, with TRBD2 identical over 9 bases. This CDR3 is 15 amino acids long. Germline V lookup: CDR1 SGHTA, CDR2 FQGTGA. J lost 1 base, V lost 4 bases, and 3 bases had no gene match. The CDR3 DNA follows: TGTGCCAGCAGCTCATTAGCGGGGGGCACAGATACGCAGTATTTT. This codes for CASSSLAGGTDTQYF.

In this sample, this clone turned up a few times. The chain uses TRBV15 and TRBJ2-4, with D tentatively TRBD2 (5 bases). This CDR3 comprises 15 residues. The germline gives CDR1 LNHNV, CDR2 YYDKDF (reference sequence). V was trimmed by 0 bases and J by 9 bases, leaving 15 bases between them. CDR3 sequence reads: CATSRDKQASTIQYF. The DNA of the CDR3 is TGTGCCACCAGCAGAGATAAGCAGGCTAGCACCATTCAGTACTTC.

This sequence joins TRBV25-1 and TRBJ1-1; D unclear. Germline V CDR1 and CDR2: MGHDK, SYGVNS. The germline V and J ends were trimmed by 3 bases and 5 bases, with 7 bases remaining between them. This CDR3 region has 12 residues. CDR3 residues: CASSDPGTEAFF. The CDR3 nucleotides are TGTGCCAGCAGTGATCCGGGGACTGAAGCTTTCTTT.

The V gene is TRBV4-1, the J gene TRBJ2-7; no clear D. The CDR3 runs to 15 residues. Germline CDR1 is MGHRA and CDR2 is YSYEKL. Trimming took off 0 bases at V and 0 bases at J, with 9 bases between the two ends. DNA of the CDR3: TGCGCCAGCAGCCAAGATTATGAGGCCTCCTACGAGCAGTACGTC. It translates to CASSQDYEASYEQYV.

This chain joins TRBV10-1 and TRBJ2-7, with 11 bases fitting TRBD2. Germline V CDR1 and CDR2: WNHNN, SYGVQD (reference sequence). J lost 2 bases, V lost 2 bases, and 11 bases had no gene match. The CDR3 is 18 residues long. The CDR3 loop is CASSETGKTSGVPYEQYV. DNA for the CDR3: TGCGCCAGCAGTGAGACCGGAAAGACTAGCGGGGTTCCCTACGAGCAGTACGTC.

The gene calls are TRBV6-1 and TRBJ1-1, with 8 bases fitting TRBD1. The germline V gene has CDR1 MNHNS and CDR2 SASEGT. J was trimmed by 1 base and V by 7 bases; bases with no gene match: 5. This CDR3 has 14 amino acids. The CDR3 DNA follows: TGTGCCAGCAAGGGGGACAGGTCGAACACTGAAGCTTTCTTT. As protein: CASKGDRSNTEAFF.

The CDR3 reads CASSDSSAGGADTQYF. CDR3 sequence (DNA): TGTGCCAGCAGTGACTCTTCAGCGGGAGGAGCAGATACGCAGTATTTT. The rearrangement links TRBV6-4 to TRBJ2-3; 9 bases line up with TRBD2. V shed 0 bases, J shed 4 bases, and the junction held 5 bases outside the gene matches. The CDR3 runs 16 residues. CDR1 is MRHNA, CDR2 SNTAGT, per germline.

The chain links TRBV4-1 to TRBJ1-5, with 7 bases that match TRBD1. V dropped 5 bases and J dropped 2; count of bases not matched to a gene: 9. CDR1 and CDR2 (germline): MGHRA, YSYEKL. The CDR3 runs 16 residues. In DNA, the CDR3 is TGCGCCAGCAGCTCGTTACAGGGGTGGGGCAATCAGCCCCAGCATTTT. This sequence encodes CASSSLQGWGNQPQHF.

The table lists this clone with a few counts. The V gene is TRBV2, the J gene TRBJ1-5; 8 bases are shared with TRBD1. The CDR3 totals 15 residues. In germline, CDR1 is SNHLY, CDR2 FYNNEI. With 6 bases clipped from V and 4 bases from J, the junction kept 8 bases outside the gene matches. The CDR3 region is CASRRSDRANQPQHF. Written as DNA, the CDR3 is TGTGCCAGCAGGCGGTCGGACAGGGCTAATCAGCCCCAGCATTTT.

The rearrangement uses TRBV5-6 and TRBJ2-1; the match to TRBD2 covers 14 bases. There are 15 residues in the CDR3. V trimming: 3 bases; J trimming: 10 bases; junction bases outside the gene matches: 6. CDR1 is SGHDT and CDR2 is YYEEEE in the germline V gene. This chain's CDR3 is CASSSGLAGGREQFF. In nucleotides, the CDR3 is TGTGCCAGCAGCTCCGGACTAGCGGGAGGTAGGGAGCAGTTCTTC.

The chain employs TRBV9 and TRBJ2-3, with TRBD2 matching over 7 bases. This CDR3 comprises 16 residues. CDR1 and CDR2 (germline): SGDLS, YYNGEE. V was pared by 3 bases and J by 0 bases, with 7 bases of the junction left unmatched. CDR3 sequence (DNA): TGTGCCAGCAGCGGCTCCAGGGAGGGGAGCACAGATACGCAGTATTTT. This encodes CASSGSREGSTDTQYF.

This clone is categorized as medium-sized. V and J are TRBV29-1 and TRBJ2-7; D remains ambiguous. With 4 bases removed from V and 2 bases from J, the gap between germline ends came to 12 bases. The CDR3 length is 13 residues. Germline CDR1 reads SQVTM; CDR2 reads ANQGSEA. The CDR3 loop reads CSVGHSSTYEQYF. Here the CDR3 DNA reads TGCAGCGTTGGGCACAGTTCCACCTACGAGCAGTACTTC.

The genes are TRBV27 and TRBJ1-4; 8 positions agree with TRBD1. Germline-derived CDR1 and CDR2 are MNHEY and SMNVEV (reference sequence). This CDR3 contains 12 residues. Unmatched junction bases numbered 2, after V lost 3 bases and J lost 11 bases. DNA for the CDR3: TGTGCCAGCAGTTTCACAGGGGGGAAACTGTTTTTT. It translates to CASSFTGGKLFF. The entire variable domain, with the rest obtained from reference TRBV27 and TRBJ1-4, is as follows: EAQVTQNPRYLITVTGKKLTVTCSQNMNHEYMSWYRQDPGLGLRQIYYSMNVEVTDKGDVPEGYKVSRKEKRNFPLILESPSPNQTSLYFCASSFTGGKLFFGSGTQLSVL.

The rearrangement joins TRBV5-4 to TRBJ2-7; 7 positions agree with TRBD2. Germline V gene data show CDR1 as SGHNT and CDR2 as YYREEE (reference sequence). V shed 2 bases and J 2 bases; nucleotides not matched to a gene: 7. The CDR3 spans 15 residues. The CDR3 sequence: CASSFERDPAYEQYF. CDR3 nucleotide sequence: TGTGCCAGCAGCTTCGAGCGGGATCCCGCCTACGAGCAGTACTTC.

V and J are TRBV2 and TRBJ2-1, with D possibly TRBD2 on 6 matching bases. Trimming pared 6 bases from V and 7 bases from J, leaving 19 bases between. The length of the CDR3 is 15 residues. Germline CDR1 and CDR2: SNHLY and FYNNEI. CDR3 coding DNA: TGTGCCAGCAGCGCTGGACTAAGCGCTCGAAATGAGCAGTTCTTC. Translation: CASSAGLSARNEQFF.

The chain joins TRBV7-3 to TRBJ2-2; 12 positions match TRBD1. The CDR3 loop spans 15 amino acids. Germline V gene data show CDR1 as SGHTA and CDR2 as FQGTGA. After removal of 5 bases from V and 4 bases from J, the junction contained 2 bases not matched to a gene. CDR3 nucleotides: TGTGCCAGCAGCCCGGGACAGGGGGCCACCGGGGAGCTGTTTTTT. Translated, it gives CASSPGQGATGELFF.

In its sample, this clone was seen once. This chain links TRBV4-1 with TRBJ1-5, with 10 bases matching TRBD1. The CDR3 runs 16 residues. J was trimmed by 3 bases and V by 0 bases; bases with no gene match: 2. Per the germline V gene, CDR1 is MGHRA and CDR2 is YSYEKL. In nucleotides, the CDR3 is TGCGCCAGCAGCCAAGAGGACAGGGGGTACAATCAGCCCCAGCATTTT. It encodes CASSQEDRGYNQPQHF.

In this sample, this clone turned up once. The chain is built from TRBV5-1 and TRBJ2-1; the D gene is possibly TRBD1 (5 bases). There are 15 residues in the CDR3. Looked up from germline, CDR1 is SGHRS and CDR2 is YFSETQ. V lost 4 bases and J lost 3, with 14 bases in between. The CDR3 DNA reads as TGCGCCAGCAGCCACCTACCGACAGACTACAATGAGCAGTTCTTC. This encodes CASSHLPTDYNEQFF.

J is TRBJ2-7 and V is TRBV6-1; D gene uncertain. The CDR3 covers 12 residues. Trimming took off 5 bases at V and 5 bases at J, with 10 bases between the two ends. The V gene's germline CDR1 is MNHNS and CDR2 SASEGT. DNA of the CDR3: TGTGCCAGCAGTCCGGCTAGGAACGAGCAGTACGTC. It specifies CASSPARNEQYV.

This chain joins TRBV13 and TRBJ1-4; maybe TRBD1 (5 bases). CDR1 is PRHDT and CDR2 is FYEKMQ in the germline V gene (reference sequence). The CDR3 is 16 residues long. V was clipped by 4 bases and J by 6 bases, with 18 bases between them. CDR3 region: CASSSRLEEGDEKLFF. CDR3 sequence (DNA): TGTGCCAGCAGCTCCCGCCTCGAAGAAGGGGATGAAAAACTGTTTTTT.